The next 16 T cell receptor beta chains were all read from a single sample in a study of cytomegalovirus exposure and HLA in healthy donors (TCRdb year 2017). The method was the immunoSEQ multiplex PCR assay. The multiplex PCR relied on a mix of 60 forward primers for TCR Vbeta segments and 13 reverse primers for TCR Jbeta segments. In its TCRdb copy, this immuneACCESS table keeps in-frame sequences only and misses some clones. Where compared with another copy, unresolved V genes explain less than half of these, and the others have no known cause. The table for this sample lists about 170,000 clones; 80% to 90% of them were counted only once. Of the sample, about 0.77% falls within the top ten clones. Sequencing was performed on PBMCs. These receptor sequences come from a young woman in good health and CMV-seronegative.

The genes are TRBV2 and TRBJ2-7; TRBD2 matches at 8 bases. The CDR3 consists of 15 residues. Germline CDR1 reads SNHLY; CDR2 reads FYNNEI. The V gene end was trimmed by 1 base and the J gene end by 4 bases; junction bases not matched to a gene: 6. CDR3: CASSEGDGRAYEQYF. DNA for the CDR3: TGTGCCAGCAGTGAAGGAGACGGGAGGGCTTACGAGCAGTACTTC.

V and J are TRBV7-8 and TRBJ1-6; D is possibly TRBD1 (6 bases). CDR1 is SGHVS and CDR2 is FQNEAQ in the germline V gene. This CDR3 contains 15 residues. Trimming shortened V by 5 bases and J by 6 bases, and 14 bases separated the two germline ends. In DNA, the CDR3 is TGTGCCAGCAGCCCCTTCGGGGACACTAATTCACCCCTCCACTTT. Its protein is CASSPFGDTNSPLHF.

To note about this clone: One junction end disagrees with the germline gene, perhaps due to a read error. This chain joins TRBV7-7 and TRBJ1-1; D uncertain. The CDR3 length is 14 residues. CDR1 and CDR2 (germline): SSHAT, FNYEAQ (reference sequence). The CDR3 region is CASSPGGVETEAFF. The CDR3 coding sequence is TGTGCTAGCAGCCCCGGCGGGGTCGAAACTGAAGCTTTCTTT.

V and J are TRBV6-5 and TRBJ2-2, with 7 bases identical to TRBD1. CDR3 length: 15 amino acids. The V gene end was trimmed by 7 bases and the J gene end by 13 bases; junction bases not matched to a gene: 18. Germline values: CDR1 MNHEY, CDR2 SVGAGI. The CDR3 DNA is TGTGCCAGCACCCAACTCGACAGGGATCAACGGGGGCTGTTTTTT. This encodes CASTQLDRDQRGLFF.

The chain joins TRBV7-2 to TRBJ2-7; possible D gene TRBD1, 6 bases. Germline V gene lookup returns CDR1 SGHTA and CDR2 FQGNSA. This CDR3 is built from 13 residues. V was clipped by 3 bases and J by 6 bases, with 12 bases between them. Written as DNA, the CDR3 is TGTGCCAGCAGCTTTGTAGGGGGACGCGAGCAGTACTTC. Its translation is CASSFVGGREQYF.

A word on this clone: Mismatch with germline at one junction end may stem from a read error. The V call is TRBV7-9, the J call TRBJ2-5; 9 positions agree with TRBD1. Germline CDR1 and CDR2: SEHNR and FQNEAQ (reference sequence). The CDR3 totals 15 residues. As DNA, the CDR3 is TGTTCCAGCAGCTTAGACTGGACAGGGGTAGAGACCCAGTACTTC. It codes for CSSSLDWTGVETQYF.

V is TRBV2 and J is TRBJ2-3, with D perhaps TRBD2 (6 bases). Trimming shortened V by 2 bases and J by 6 bases, and 30 bases separated the two germline ends. CDR1 SNHLY and CDR2 FYNNEI come from the germline V gene. The CDR3 contains 20 residues. CDR3 sequence reads: CASSEIPLYWDFRRADTQYF. The CDR3 region has the DNA TGTGCCAGCAGTGAAATTCCTCTATACTGGGACTTTAGGCGGGCGGATACGCAGTATTTT.

V is TRBV27 and J is TRBJ1-4, with 8 nucleotides matching TRBD1. J was trimmed by 10 bases and V by 2 bases; bases with no gene match: 12. This CDR3 has 16 amino acids. CDR1 and CDR2 from the germline V gene are MNHEY and SMNVEV (reference sequence). CDR3 nucleotide sequence: TGTGCCAGCAGTTTAGGGAAGCAGGGGGCACAAAGAAAACTGTTTTTT. Translating gives CASSLGKQGAQRKLFF.

The rearrangement joins TRBV5-4 to TRBJ2-1, with 9 bases lining up with TRBD2. The trim removed 4 bases at V and 0 bases at J, leaving 5 bases unmatched. Per germline, CDR1 SGHNT and CDR2 YYREEE (reference sequence). The CDR3 covers 16 residues. The CDR3 DNA is TGTGCCAGCAGCACGAATAGCGGGAGCTCCTACAATGAGCAGTTCTTC. Encoded protein: CASSTNSGSSYNEQFF.

The J gene is TRBJ1-1, the V gene TRBV6-5, with 7 bases that match TRBD1. Per the germline V gene, CDR1 is MNHEY and CDR2 is SVGAGI. CDR3 length equals 15 residues. After removal of 4 bases from V and 0 bases from J, the junction contained 5 bases not matched to a gene. Here the CDR3 reads CASSFWTGMNTEAFF. As DNA, the CDR3 is TGTGCCAGCAGTTTCTGGACAGGCATGAACACTGAAGCTTTCTTT.

The chain carries TRBV9 and TRBJ2-7; 12 bases agree with TRBD2. The CDR3 sequence is 16 residues long. J lost 6 bases, V lost 2 bases, and 9 bases had no gene match. CDR1 is SGDLS and CDR2 is YYNGEE in the germline V gene. CDR3 sequence: CASSVAISSGRGEQYF. Here the CDR3 DNA reads TGTGCCAGCAGCGTTGCCATCTCTAGCGGGAGGGGCGAGCAGTACTTC.

This clone came up once. The rearrangement links TRBV18 to TRBJ2-2; 7 bases line up with TRBD2. Trimming at V came to 6 bases and at J to 3 bases, leaving 10 bases not matched to a gene. This CDR3 has 16 residues. Germline V lookup: CDR1 KGHSH, CDR2 LQKENI. CDR3 sequence (DNA): TGTGCCAGCTCGCAATATGTGGCGGGAGACACCGGGGAGCTGTTTTTT. Translated: CASSQYVAGDTGELFF.

This chain joins TRBV6-4 and TRBJ1-1; TRBD1 agrees at 8 bases. After removal of 0 bases from V and 2 bases from J, the junction contained 14 bases not matched to a gene. This CDR3 spans 19 amino acids. Germline V gene lookup returns CDR1 MRHNA and CDR2 SNTAGT. The CDR3 protein is CASSDSQDRDGVLNTEAFF. In nucleotides, the CDR3 is TGTGCCAGCAGTGACTCGCAGGACAGGGATGGAGTCCTAAACACTGAAGCTTTCTTT.

This clone was observed once. The gene calls are TRBV19 and TRBJ2-3, with 7 bases that match TRBD1. Per the germline V gene, CDR1 is LNHDA and CDR2 is SQIVND (reference sequence). Unmatched junction bases numbered 7, after V lost 4 bases and J lost 0 bases. The CDR3 has 16 residues. CDR3 DNA sequence: TGTGCCAGTAGTAGCCGAACAGGGGTGAGCACAGATACGCAGTATTTT. Translating gives CASSSRTGVSTDTQYF.

The chain employs TRBV28 and TRBJ1-4, with D possibly TRBD1 on 5 matching bases. The CDR3 is 12 residues long. Germline-derived CDR1 and CDR2 are MDHEN and SYDVKM. Trimming pared 6 bases from V and 6 bases from J, leaving 8 bases between. CDR3 sequence (DNA): TGTGCCAGCAGCTCGGGGGATGAAAAACTGTTTTTT. Translation gives CASSSGDEKLFF.

The chain has TRBV7-9 and TRBJ2-1, with TRBD2 identical over 10 bases. Trimming cost V 5 bases and J 4 bases; bases outside gene matches: 8. CDR1 and CDR2 (germline): SEHNR, FQNEAQ (reference sequence). The CDR3 length is 16 residues. CDR3: CASSLTGLADYNEQFF. The CDR3 region has the DNA TGTGCCAGCAGCCTTACCGGACTAGCGGATTACAATGAGCAGTTCTTC.